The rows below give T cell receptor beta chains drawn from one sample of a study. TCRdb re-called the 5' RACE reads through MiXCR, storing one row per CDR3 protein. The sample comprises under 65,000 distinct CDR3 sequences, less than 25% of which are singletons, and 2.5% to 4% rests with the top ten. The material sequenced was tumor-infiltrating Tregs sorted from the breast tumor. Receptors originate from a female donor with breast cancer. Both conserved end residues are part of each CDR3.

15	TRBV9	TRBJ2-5	CASSVEGGTGRAQYF
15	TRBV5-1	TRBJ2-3	CASSVGTGTRDTQYF
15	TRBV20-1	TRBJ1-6	CSARTMEIGNSPLHF
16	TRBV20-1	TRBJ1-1	CSAQGRSRGMNTEAFF
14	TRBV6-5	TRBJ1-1	CASGTTGFGTEAFF
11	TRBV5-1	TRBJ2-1	CASSTNNEQFF
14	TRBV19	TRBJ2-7	CASSQGRLGTEQYF
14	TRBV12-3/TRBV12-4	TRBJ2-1	CASTGAAPYNEQFF
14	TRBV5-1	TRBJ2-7	CASSPGTGSYEQYF
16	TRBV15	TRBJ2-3	CATSTRLTSGTDTQYF
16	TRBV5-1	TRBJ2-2	CASSHASGGNTGELFF
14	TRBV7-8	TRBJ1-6	CASRATGGHSPLHF
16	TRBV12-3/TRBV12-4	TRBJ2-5	CASSFTMGQGEETQYF
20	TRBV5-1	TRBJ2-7	CASSYWVQTGGTSSSYEQYF
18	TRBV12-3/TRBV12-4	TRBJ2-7	CASSPSDVIGRPTYEQYF
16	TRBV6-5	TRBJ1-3	CASNPTGGLSGNTIYF
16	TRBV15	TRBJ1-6	CATSREADPYNSPLHF
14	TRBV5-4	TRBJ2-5	CASSADRAAETQYF
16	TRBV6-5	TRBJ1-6	CASSYVDPRRGSPLHF
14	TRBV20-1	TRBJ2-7	CSARGGTGGYEQYF
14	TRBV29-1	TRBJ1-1	CSVSTGTGNTEACF
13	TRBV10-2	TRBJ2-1	CASSERGRDEQFF
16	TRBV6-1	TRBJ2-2	CASSEAHRGIPGELFF
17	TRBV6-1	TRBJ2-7	CASKGGTTYQSSYEQYF
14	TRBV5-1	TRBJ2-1	CASSPYTARNEQFF
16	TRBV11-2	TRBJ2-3	CASSLALDRGRNTQYF
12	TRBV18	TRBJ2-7	CASSPGDYEQYF
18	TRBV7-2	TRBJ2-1	CAGSLVRSSGSGNNEQFF
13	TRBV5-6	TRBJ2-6	CASRAAGANVLTF
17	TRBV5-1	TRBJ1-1	CASSLSGSRSGYTEAFF
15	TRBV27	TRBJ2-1	CASSFFGTLGNEQFF
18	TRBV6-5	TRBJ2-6	CASSFEGTGSSGANVLTF
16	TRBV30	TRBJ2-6	CACKRERALGTNVLTF
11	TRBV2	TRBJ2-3	CASKGADTQYF
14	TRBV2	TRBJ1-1	CASGPEGGDTEAFF
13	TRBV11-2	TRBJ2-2	CASSSSNTGELFF
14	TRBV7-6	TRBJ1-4	CASSPGTTNEKLFF
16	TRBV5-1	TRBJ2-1	CASSFREAGEAVEQFF
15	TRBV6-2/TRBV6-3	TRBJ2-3	CASTALRTSTDTQYF
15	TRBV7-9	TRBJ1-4	CASSLGIWDNEKLFF
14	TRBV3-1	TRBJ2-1	CASSSLAGDNEQSF
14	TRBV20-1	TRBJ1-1	CSARLTDMNTEAFF
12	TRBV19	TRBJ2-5	CASSRDYKTQYF
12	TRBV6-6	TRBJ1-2	CASSKGNDGYTF
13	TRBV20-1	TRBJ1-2	CSARVAFNYGYTF
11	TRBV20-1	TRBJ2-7	CSASGGAGQYF
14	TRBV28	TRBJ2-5	CASSPPDRQETQYF
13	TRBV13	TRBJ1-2	CASSWGQGPEDTF
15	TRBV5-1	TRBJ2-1	CASSTGGGEGNEQFF
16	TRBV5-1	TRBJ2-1	CASSPDQVGSYNEQFF
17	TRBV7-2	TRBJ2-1	CASSLAGWPTSPNEQSF
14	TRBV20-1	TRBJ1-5	CSARTFGPNQPQHF
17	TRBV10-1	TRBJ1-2	CASSEGRGGGRGYGYTF
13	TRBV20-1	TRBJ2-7	CSVSGSQIYEQYF
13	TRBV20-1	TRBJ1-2	CSAPSQGHAGYTF
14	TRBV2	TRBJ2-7	CASTRASGTYEQYF
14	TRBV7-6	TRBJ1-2	CASSSIRDKAGYTF
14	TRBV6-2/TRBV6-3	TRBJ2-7	CASSYTSGVRKQSF